This TCR beta chain was captured in a study of patients and donors after allogeneic stem cell transplantation. TCRdb used MiXCR to reprocess the RT-PCR reads, holding one entry per CDR3 protein. Of fewer than 75,000 distinct CDR3 sequences in the sample, roughly 14% are singletons; the top ten hold around 33%. This clonotype was counted ten times or more. Germline V lookup: CDR1 SGHRS, CDR2 YFSETQ. After removal of 5 bases from V and 4 bases from J, the junction contained 12 bases not matched to a gene. This CDR3 region has 16 residues. Sequenced: blood, either unsorted or a sorted T cell fraction (not recorded which). V gene TRBV5-1 combines with J gene TRBJ1-1; 9 bases line up with TRBD1. This TCR was sampled from a human donor who was either an allogeneic HSCT recipient or a stem cell or donor lymphocyte infusion donor (not recorded which). It is not recorded whose cells these are; they may come from a transplant donor. CDR3 loop: CASSIGTGIKSTEAFF. DNA for the CDR3: TGCGCCAGCAGTATTGGGACAGGGATTAAAAGCACTGAAGCTTTCTTT. Drawing the rest from reference TRBV5-1 and TRBJ1-1, the complete variable domain is KAGVTQTPRYLIKTRGQQVTLSCSPISGHRSVSWYQQTPGQGLQFLFEYFSETQRNKGNFPGRFSGRQFSNSRSEMNVSTLELGDSALYLCASSIGTGIKSTEAFFGQGTRLTVV.